These 8 T cell receptor beta chains were all obtained from the same sample, sequenced in a study of blood T cell repertoires in COVID-19. Sequencing used immunoSEQ multiplex PCR; TCRdb keeps in-frame clones, though not all of them. The data hold more than 450,000 clones, with around 87% observed a single time. The sample consisted of PBMCs or T cells enriched from blood (not recorded which). The receptors derive from a young woman who had recovered from COVID-19.

The chain carries TRBV12-3 or TRBV12-4 and TRBJ1-5, with D possibly being TRBD1 (6 bases). Trimming shortened V by 5 bases and J by 4 bases, and 9 bases separated the two germline ends. The CDR3 is 13 residues long. The CDR3 is CASSPGQNQPQHF. The CDR3 nucleotides are TGTGCCAGCAGTCCCGGACAGAATCAGCCCCAGCATTTT.

This chain links TRBV30 with TRBJ1-4; D unclear. The CDR3 loop spans 12 amino acids. Germline V gene sequence: CDR1 GTSNPN, CDR2 SVGIG (reference sequence). The CDR3 reads CAYGELSEKLFF. CDR3 nucleotide sequence: TGTGCTTATGGGGAGTTGAGTGAAAAACTGTTTTTT.

This chain joins TRBV3-1 (or the pseudogene TRBV3-2) and TRBJ1-5, with D possibly TRBD1 on 5 matching bases. The CDR3 runs to 13 residues. Trimming took 4 bases from V and 5 from J, leaving 9 bases between them. Germline CDR1 reads LGHDT; CDR2 reads YNNKEL (reference sequence). The chain's CDR3 is CASSPGFDQPQHF. The CDR3 nucleotides are TGTGCCAGCAGCCCAGGGTTTGATCAGCCCCAGCATTTT.

This clone was seen just once. The chain joins TRBV5-1 to TRBJ1-1; 11 bases agree with TRBD1. Germline trimming cut 1 base from V and 3 bases from J; bases unmatched to any gene: 8. Looked up from germline, CDR1 is SGHRS and CDR2 is YFSETQ. The length of the CDR3 is 17 residues. CDR3: CASSLSPPGQGDTEAFF. Written as DNA, the CDR3 is TGCGCCAGCAGCTTGTCACCACCGGGACAGGGGGACACTGAAGCTTTCTTT. Looking up the rest from reference TRBV5-1 and TRBJ1-1 gives the full variable domain: KAGVTQTPRYLIKTRGQQVTLSCSPISGHRSVSWYQQTPGQGLQFLFEYFSETQRNKGNFPGRFSGRQFSNSRSEMNVSTLELGDSALYLCASSLSPPGQGDTEAFFGQGTRLTVV.

The rearrangement uses TRBV5-1 and TRBJ2-1, with D perhaps matching TRBD2 (7 bases). CDR3 length equals 16 residues. V was clipped by 1 base and J by 2 bases, with 13 bases between them. Germline values: CDR1 SGHRS, CDR2 YFSETQ. CDR3 sequence (DNA): TGCGCCAGCAGCTTGCAGGGGAGGGTGCCCTACAATGAGCAGTTCTTC. Protein: CASSLQGRVPYNEQFF.

This clone was seen more than once but under ten times. The chain combines TRBV5-5 with TRBJ1-2, with D maybe TRBD1 (6 bases). Trimming removed 0 bases at V and 6 bases at J, with 9 bases between. This CDR3 is built from 13 residues. Germline-derived CDR1 and CDR2 are SGHKS and YYEKEE (reference sequence). CDR3 sequence: CASSLGWTDGYTF. The CDR3, as DNA: TGTGCCAGCAGCTTGGGGTGGACAGATGGCTACACCTTC.

This clone was seen only a few times. The rearrangement joins TRBV28 to TRBJ1-1; tentatively, D is TRBD1 (5 bases). CDR1 is MDHEN, CDR2 SYDVKM, per germline. The CDR3 is made up of 14 amino acids. The V end lost 3 bases, the J end lost 8 bases, and 16 bases lay between the germline ends. In DNA, the CDR3 is TGTGCCAGCAGTTTCCCCCAGGGCCTCGCGGAAGCTTTCTTT. It translates to CASSFPQGLAEAFF.

This clone was seen only a few times. The chain employs TRBV11-2 and TRBJ2-2, with TRBD1 matching 9 bases. The V segment lost 5 bases and the J segment 0 bases; nucleotides outside the gene matches: 4. Germline CDR1 and CDR2: SGHAT and FQNNGV. This CDR3 is 16 amino acids long. CDR3 amino acids: CASSLRTGANTGELFF. CDR3 nucleotides: TGTGCCAGCAGCCTGCGGACAGGGGCGAACACCGGGGAGCTGTTTTTT.